This T cell receptor (beta chain) emerged from a study of blood T cell repertoires in COVID-19. This CDR3 is 16 amino acids long. V lost 4 bases and J lost 3; bases outside the gene matches: 9. Germline CDR1 is SGHRS and CDR2 is YFSETQ. Profiled with immunoSEQ multiplex PCR; TCRdb holds only in-frame clones, not every one. The sample shows around 30,000 clones, around 84% of them seen only once. This clone has only one observation. The chain employs TRBV5-1 and TRBJ2-3; 9 bases align to TRBD1. Sequencing used peripheral blood. The source of this sequence is a human donor in a cohort sampled during active COVID-19. The donor label of this sample is uncertain. The CDR3 sequence: CASSTNRGRETDTQYF. The DNA for the CDR3 is TGCGCCAGCAGCACAAACAGGGGGCGCGAGACAGATACGCAGTATTTT.